Included here is one T cell receptor (beta chain) sequence, with context. Its target is not known. CDR3 size: 15 residues. V dropped 1 base and J dropped 4 bases, with 10 bases sitting between them. CDR1 is SGHVS, CDR2 FQNEAQ, per germline. The data are from a study of T cells in localized non-small cell lung cancer. Study-wide results and caveats: Elevated circulating T cell density in blood was associated with longer overall survival. Paired adjacent lung recovered a median approximately 57 of the top 100 tumor clones. Because only a single region of the tumor was sequenced, heterogeneity remains possible. Uninvolved adjacent lung, not tumor, had the highest T cell clonality.

Data came from immunoSEQ multiplex PCR; TCRdb stores just in-frame clones and leaves some out. The profile shows under 70,000 clones, about nine tenths of them singletons. Material: peripheral blood, obtained before any cancer treatment. The chain uses TRBV7-8 and TRBJ2-2, with D maybe TRBD1 (6 bases). This TCR was sampled from a woman aged 35-75 years with stage I lung adenocarcinoma. The CDR3 bases are TGTGCCAGCAGCTTAGGGGGGCGCATCACCGGGGAGCTGTTTTTT. Translating gives CASSLGGRITGELFF.